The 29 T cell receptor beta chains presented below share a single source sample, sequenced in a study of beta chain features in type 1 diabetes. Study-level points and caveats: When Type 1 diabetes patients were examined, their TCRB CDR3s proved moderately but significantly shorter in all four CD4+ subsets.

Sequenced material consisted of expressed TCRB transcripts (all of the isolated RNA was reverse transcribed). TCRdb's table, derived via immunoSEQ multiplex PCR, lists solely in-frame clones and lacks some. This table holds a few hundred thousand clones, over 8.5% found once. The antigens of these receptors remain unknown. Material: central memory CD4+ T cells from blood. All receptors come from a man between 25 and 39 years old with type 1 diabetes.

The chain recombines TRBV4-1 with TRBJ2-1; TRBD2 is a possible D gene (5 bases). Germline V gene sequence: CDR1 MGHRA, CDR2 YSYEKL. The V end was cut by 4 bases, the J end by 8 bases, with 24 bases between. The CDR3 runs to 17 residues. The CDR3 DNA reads TGCGCCAGCAGCCGGGTTAGGTTAGGGCTAGCTGTAGATGAGCAGTTCTTC. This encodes CASSRVRLGLAVDEQFF.

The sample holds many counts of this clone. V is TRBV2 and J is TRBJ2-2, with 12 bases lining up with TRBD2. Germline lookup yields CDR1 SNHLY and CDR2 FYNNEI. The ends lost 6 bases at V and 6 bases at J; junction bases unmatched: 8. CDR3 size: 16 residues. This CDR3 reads CASSSAPSGRAGELFF. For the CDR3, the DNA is TGTGCCAGCAGCTCCGCACCTAGCGGGAGGGCCGGGGAGCTGTTTTTT.

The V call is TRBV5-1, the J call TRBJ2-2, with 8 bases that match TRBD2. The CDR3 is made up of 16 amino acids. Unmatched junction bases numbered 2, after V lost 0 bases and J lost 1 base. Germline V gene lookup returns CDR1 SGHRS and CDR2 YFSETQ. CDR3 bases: TGCGCCAGCAGCTTGGATACTAGCGGGAACACCGGGGAGCTGTTTTTT. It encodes CASSLDTSGNTGELFF.

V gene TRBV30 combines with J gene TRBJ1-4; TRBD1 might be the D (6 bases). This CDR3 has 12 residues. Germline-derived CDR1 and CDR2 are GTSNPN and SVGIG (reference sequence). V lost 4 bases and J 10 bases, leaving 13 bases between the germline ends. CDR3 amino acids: CAWNSQQGKLFF. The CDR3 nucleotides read TGTGCCTGGAACTCGCAACAGGGAAAACTGTTTTTT. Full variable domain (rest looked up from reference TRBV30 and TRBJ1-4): SQTIHQWPATLVQPVGSPLSLECTVEGTSNPNLYWYRQAAGRGLQLLFYSVGIGQISSEVPQNLSASRPQDRQFILSSKKLLLSDSGFYLCAWNSQQGKLFFGSGTQLSVL.

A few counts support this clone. This CDR3 reads CASSLEGPTYNEQFF. DNA for the CDR3: TGCGCCAGCAGCTTGGAGGGTCCAACCTACAATGAGCAGTTCTTC. The chain couples TRBV5-1 to TRBJ2-1, with D unclear. Germline CDR1 and CDR2: SGHRS and YFSETQ. The V end lost 0 bases, the J end lost 2 bases, and 9 bases lay between the germline ends. The length of the CDR3 is 15 residues.

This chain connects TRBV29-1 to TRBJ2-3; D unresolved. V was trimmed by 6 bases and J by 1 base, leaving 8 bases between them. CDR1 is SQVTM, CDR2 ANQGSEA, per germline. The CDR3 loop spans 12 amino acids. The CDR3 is CSVDLGTDTQYF. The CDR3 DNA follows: TGCAGCGTCGACCTCGGCACAGATACGCAGTATTTT.

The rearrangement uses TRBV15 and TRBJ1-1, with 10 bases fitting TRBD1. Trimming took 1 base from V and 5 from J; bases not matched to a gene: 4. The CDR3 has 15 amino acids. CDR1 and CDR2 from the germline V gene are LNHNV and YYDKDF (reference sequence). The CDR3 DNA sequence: TGTGCCACCAGCAGAGGACAGGGGGCCCTGACTGAAGCTTTCTTT. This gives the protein CATSRGQGALTEAFF.

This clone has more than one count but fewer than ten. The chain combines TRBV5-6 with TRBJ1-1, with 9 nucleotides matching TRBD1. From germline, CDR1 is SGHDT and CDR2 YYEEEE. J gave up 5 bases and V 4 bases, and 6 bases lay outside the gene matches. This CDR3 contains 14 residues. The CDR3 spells CASSLRDRVTEAFF. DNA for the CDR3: TGTGCCAGCAGCCTCCGGGACAGGGTGACTGAAGCTTTCTTT.

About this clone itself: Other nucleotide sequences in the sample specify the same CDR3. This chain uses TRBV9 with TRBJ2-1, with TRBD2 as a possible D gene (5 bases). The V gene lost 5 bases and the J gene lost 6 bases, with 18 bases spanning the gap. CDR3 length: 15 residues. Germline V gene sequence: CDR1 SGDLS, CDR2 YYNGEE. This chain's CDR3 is CASSGVTGTFNEQFF. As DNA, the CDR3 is TGTGCCAGCAGTGGTGTCACGGGAACCTTCAATGAGCAGTTCTTC.

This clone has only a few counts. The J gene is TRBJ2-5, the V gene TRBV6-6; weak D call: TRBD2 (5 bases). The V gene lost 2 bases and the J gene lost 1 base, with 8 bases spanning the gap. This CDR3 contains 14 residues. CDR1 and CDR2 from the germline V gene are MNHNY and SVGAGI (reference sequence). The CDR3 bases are TGTGCCAGCAGTTACCTCGGGGTCCAAGAGACCCAGTACTTC. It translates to CASSYLGVQETQYF.

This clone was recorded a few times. CDR3 loop: CASSLDRTNTQYF. The CDR3 DNA reads as TGTGCCAGCAGCTTAGACCGCACGAATACGCAGTATTTT. The chain employs TRBV11-3 and TRBJ2-3; D remains unclear. CDR3 length equals 13 residues. V was trimmed by 0 bases and J by 7 bases, leaving 8 bases between them. Germline assignment: CDR1 SGHNT and CDR2 YENEEA.

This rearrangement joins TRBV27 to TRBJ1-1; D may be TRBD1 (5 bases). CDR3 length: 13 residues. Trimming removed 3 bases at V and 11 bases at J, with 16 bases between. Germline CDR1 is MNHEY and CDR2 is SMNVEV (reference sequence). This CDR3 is CASSFREGLYAFF. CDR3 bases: TGTGCCAGCAGTTTCCGGGAGGGGCTGTATGCTTTCTTT.

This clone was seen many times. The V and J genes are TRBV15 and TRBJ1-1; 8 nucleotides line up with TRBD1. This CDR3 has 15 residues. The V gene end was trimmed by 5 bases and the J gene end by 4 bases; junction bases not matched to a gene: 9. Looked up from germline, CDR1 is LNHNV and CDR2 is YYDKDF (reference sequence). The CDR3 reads CATSGHRGRGTEAFF. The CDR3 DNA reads TGTGCCACCAGCGGACACAGGGGGAGGGGCACTGAAGCTTTCTTT.

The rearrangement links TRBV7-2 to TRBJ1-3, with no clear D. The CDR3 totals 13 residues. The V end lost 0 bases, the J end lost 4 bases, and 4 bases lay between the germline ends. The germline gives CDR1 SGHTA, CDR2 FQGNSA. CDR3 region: CASSLAPGNTIYF. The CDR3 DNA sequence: TGTGCCAGCAGCTTAGCACCGGGAAACACCATATATTTT.

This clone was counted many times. CDR3 sequence reads: CASSPLGSNTGELFF. The CDR3 coding sequence is TGTGCCAGCAGTCCCCTGGGTTCGAACACCGGGGAGCTGTTTTTT. This chain uses TRBV7-9 with TRBJ2-2; D gene ambiguous. Looked up from germline, CDR1 is SEHNR and CDR2 is FQNEAQ (reference sequence). CDR3 size: 15 residues. The germline V and J ends were trimmed by 6 bases and 0 bases, with 11 bases remaining between them.

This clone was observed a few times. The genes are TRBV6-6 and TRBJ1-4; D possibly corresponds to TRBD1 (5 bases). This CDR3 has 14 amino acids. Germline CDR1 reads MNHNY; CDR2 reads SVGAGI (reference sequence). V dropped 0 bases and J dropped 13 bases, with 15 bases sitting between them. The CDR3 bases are TGTGCCAGCAGTTACTCTCGCCAGGGTCGAAGACTGTTTTTT. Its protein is CASSYSRQGRRLFF.

This CDR3 reads CASSNQADSYEQYF. The CDR3 DNA sequence: TGTGCCAGCAGCAATCAAGCGGACTCCTACGAGCAGTACTTC. The chain links TRBV28 to TRBJ2-7, with a tentative D call TRBD2 (5 bases). This CDR3 region has 14 residues. V was trimmed by 6 bases and J by 0 bases, leaving 12 bases between them. The germline V gene encodes CDR1 MDHEN and CDR2 SYDVKM.

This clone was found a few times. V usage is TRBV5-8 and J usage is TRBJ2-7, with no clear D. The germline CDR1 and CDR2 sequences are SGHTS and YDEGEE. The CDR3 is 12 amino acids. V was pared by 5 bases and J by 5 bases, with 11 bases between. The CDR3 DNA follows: TGTGCCAGCAGAAGGCTCCGGGACGAGCAGTACTTC. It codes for CASRRLRDEQYF.

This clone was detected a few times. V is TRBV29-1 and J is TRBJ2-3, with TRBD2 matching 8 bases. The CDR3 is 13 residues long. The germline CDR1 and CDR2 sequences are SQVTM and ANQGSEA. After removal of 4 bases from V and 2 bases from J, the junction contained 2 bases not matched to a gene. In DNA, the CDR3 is TGCAGCGTTGTCGGGGGGGCCACAGATACGCAGTATTTT. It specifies CSVVGGATDTQYF.

The chain's CDR3 is CASSLSGTSGAAQYF. The CDR3 nucleotides read TGTGCCAGCAGCTTATCCGGGACTAGCGGGGCCGCGCAGTACTTC. The rearrangement links TRBV7-8 to TRBJ2-5; 13 positions agree with TRBD2. CDR1 is SGHVS and CDR2 is FQNEAQ in the germline V gene. The CDR3 runs 15 residues. The ends lost 2 bases at V and 11 bases at J; junction bases unmatched: 8.

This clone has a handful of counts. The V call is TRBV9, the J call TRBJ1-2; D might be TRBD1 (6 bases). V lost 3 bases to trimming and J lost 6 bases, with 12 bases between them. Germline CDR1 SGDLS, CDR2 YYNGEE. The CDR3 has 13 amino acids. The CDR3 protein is CASSGTGYNGYTF. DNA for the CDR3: TGTGCCAGCAGCGGTACAGGGTACAATGGCTACACCTTC.

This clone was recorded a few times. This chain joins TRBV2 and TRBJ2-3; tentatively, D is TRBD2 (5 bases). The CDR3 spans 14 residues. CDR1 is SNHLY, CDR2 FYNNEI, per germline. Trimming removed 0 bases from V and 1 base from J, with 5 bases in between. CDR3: CASSEALGTDTQYF. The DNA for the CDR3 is TGTGCCAGCAGTGAAGCACTAGGCACAGATACGCAGTATTTT.

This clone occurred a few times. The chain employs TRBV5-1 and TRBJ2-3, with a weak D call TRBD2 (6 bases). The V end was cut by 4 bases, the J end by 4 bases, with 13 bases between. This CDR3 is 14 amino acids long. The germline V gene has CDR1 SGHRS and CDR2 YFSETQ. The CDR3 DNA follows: TGCGCCAGCAGCCGAACGCGGGAATCAGATACGCAGTATTTT. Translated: CASSRTRESDTQYF. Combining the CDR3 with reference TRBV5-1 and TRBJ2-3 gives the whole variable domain KAGVTQTPRYLIKTRGQQVTLSCSPISGHRSVSWYQQTPGQGLQFLFEYFSETQRNKGNFPGRFSGRQFSNSRSEMNVSTLELGDSALYLCASSRTRESDTQYFGPGTRLTVL.

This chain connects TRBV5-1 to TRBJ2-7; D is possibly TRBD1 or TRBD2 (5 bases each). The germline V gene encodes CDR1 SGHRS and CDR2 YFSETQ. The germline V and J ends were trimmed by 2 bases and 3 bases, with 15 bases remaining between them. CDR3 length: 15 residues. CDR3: CASSFQTGTNYEQYF. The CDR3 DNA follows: TGCGCCAGCAGCTTCCAAACCGGGACCAACTACGAGCAGTACTTC.

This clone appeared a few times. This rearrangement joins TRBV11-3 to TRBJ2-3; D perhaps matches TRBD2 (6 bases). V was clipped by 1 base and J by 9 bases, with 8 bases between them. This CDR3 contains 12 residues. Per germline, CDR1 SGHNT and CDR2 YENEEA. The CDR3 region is CASSLVLATQYF. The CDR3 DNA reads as TGTGCCAGCAGCTTAGTACTAGCAACGCAGTATTTT. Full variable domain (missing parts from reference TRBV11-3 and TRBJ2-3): EAGVVQSPRYKIIEKKQPVAFWCNPISGHNTLYWYLQNLGQGPELLIRYENEEAVDDSQLPKDRFSAERLKGVDSTLKIQPAELGDSAVYLCASSLVLATQYFGPGTRLTVL.

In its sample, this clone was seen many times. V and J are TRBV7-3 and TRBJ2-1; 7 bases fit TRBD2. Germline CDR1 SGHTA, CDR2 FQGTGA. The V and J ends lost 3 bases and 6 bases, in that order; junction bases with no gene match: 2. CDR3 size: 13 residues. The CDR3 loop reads CASSFRTSNEQFF. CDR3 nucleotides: TGTGCCAGCAGCTTCCGGACTAGCAATGAGCAGTTCTTC.

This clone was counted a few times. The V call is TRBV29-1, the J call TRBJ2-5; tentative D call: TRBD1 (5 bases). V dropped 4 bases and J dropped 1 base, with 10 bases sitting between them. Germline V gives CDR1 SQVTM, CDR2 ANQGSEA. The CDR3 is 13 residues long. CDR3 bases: TGCAGCGTTGGACAGAACAGCCAAGAGACCCAGTACTTC. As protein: CSVGQNSQETQYF.

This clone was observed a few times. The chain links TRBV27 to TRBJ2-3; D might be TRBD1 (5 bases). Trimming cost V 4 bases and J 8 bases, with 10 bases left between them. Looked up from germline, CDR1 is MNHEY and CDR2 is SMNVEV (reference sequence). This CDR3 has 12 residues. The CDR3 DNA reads TGTGCCAGCAGTTCGTCACAGGTTACGCAGTATTTT. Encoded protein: CASSSSQVTQYF.

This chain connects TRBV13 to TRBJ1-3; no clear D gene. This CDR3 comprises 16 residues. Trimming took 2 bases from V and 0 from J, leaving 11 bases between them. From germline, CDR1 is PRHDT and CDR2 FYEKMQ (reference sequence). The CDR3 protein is CASSLTQPSSGNTIYF. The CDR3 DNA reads TGTGCCAGCAGCTTAACCCAGCCCAGCTCTGGAAACACCATATATTTT.